The sequence of this TCR beta chain was determined in a study of cytomegalovirus exposure and HLA in healthy donors. Study as a whole: In an early release, HLA-typed donors contributed some 88 million unique TCR sequences. Study outcomes and limitations: Apart from CMV serostatus, no immune exposure information was available. Some V segments could not be told apart, so they were left out, TRBV6-2 and TRBV6-3 among them.

The CDR3 has 14 amino acids. Germline CDR1 MNHEY, CDR2 SVGAGI. Trimming at V came to 0 bases and at J to 5 bases, leaving 4 bases not matched to a gene. PCR primers comprised 60 Vbeta and 13 Jbeta primers. Produced via immunoSEQ multiplex PCR; TCRdb's table is partial and in-frame only. The record lists under 200,000 clones, of which the ten most abundant hold 6.5%. Regarding this clone: Antigen specificity is unknown. This sample also contains other DNA sequences that code for the same CDR3.

The receptor was derived from a man aged 30 to 45 in good health and CMV-seronegative. The chain has TRBV6-5 and TRBJ2-7; TRBD2 agrees at 7 bases. The sequencing input was PBMCs. Here the CDR3 DNA reads TGTGCCAGCAGTTACTCTGGGAGGGAAAACGAGCAGTACTTC. Its protein is CASSYSGRENEQYF.